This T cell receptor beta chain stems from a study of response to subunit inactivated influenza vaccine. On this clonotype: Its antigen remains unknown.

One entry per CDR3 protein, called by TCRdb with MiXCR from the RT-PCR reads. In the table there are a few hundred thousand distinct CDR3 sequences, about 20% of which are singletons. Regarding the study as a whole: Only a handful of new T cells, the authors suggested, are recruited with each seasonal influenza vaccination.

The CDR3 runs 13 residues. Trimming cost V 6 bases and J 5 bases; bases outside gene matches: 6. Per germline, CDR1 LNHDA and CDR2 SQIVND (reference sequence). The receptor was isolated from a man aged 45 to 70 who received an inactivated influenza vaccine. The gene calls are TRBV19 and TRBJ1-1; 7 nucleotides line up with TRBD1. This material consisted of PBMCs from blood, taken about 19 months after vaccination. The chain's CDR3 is CASSQGGETEAFF. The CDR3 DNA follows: TGTGCCAGTAGCCAGGGGGGCGAGACTGAAGCTTTCTTT.